This T cell receptor beta chain was profiled in a study of shared clonotypes between healthy human individuals. Study-wide background: Per donor, CD8 memory used one plate, CD8 naive used two, CD4 memory used three and CD4 naive used three. The study, taken as a whole, reports: Enrolling few donors narrowed the genetic and exposure-history diversity that was represented. Across a handful of donors, naive CD4 shared 4.5% to 6%, naive CD8 around 4%, memory CD4 roughly 2.2%, memory CD8 about 0.38%.

Deep level was the assay's run setting. TCRdb's copy holds only in-frame clones and misses some; the assay was immunoSEQ multiplex PCR. The sample lists around 2,000,000 clones, 85% to 95% seen once, with 0.9% to 1.4% in the top ten. This clone showed up just once. The antigen remains unidentified. This CDR3 is 17 amino acids long. Trimming removed 0 bases at V and 2 bases at J, with 17 bases between. Germline V gives CDR1 SGHDN, CDR2 FVKESK. CD45RO-negative, CCR7-positively selected cells formed the naive CD8 fraction, excluding terminally differentiated effector memory CD45RA+ cells. The origin of this receptor is a man aged 18-30 years in good health. J is TRBJ2-7 and V is TRBV14; D is perhaps TRBD1 (8 bases). Input material: naive CD8+ T cells sorted from blood. The CDR3 loop is CASSQDGLTGGAYEQYF. In nucleotides, the CDR3 is TGTGCCAGCAGCCAAGATGGGCTTACAGGGGGGGCCTACGAGCAGTACTTC.